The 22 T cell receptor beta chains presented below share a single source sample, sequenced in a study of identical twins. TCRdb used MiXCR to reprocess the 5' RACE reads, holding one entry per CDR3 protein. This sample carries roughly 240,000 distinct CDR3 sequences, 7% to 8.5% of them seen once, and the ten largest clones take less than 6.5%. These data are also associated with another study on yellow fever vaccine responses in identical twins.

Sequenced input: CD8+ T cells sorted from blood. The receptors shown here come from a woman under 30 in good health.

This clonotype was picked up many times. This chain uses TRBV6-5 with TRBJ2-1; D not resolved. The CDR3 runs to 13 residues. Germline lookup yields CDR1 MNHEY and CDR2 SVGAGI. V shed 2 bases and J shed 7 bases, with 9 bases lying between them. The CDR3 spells CASSYGRVNEQFF. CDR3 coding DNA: TGTGCCAGCAGTTACGGACGGGTTAATGAGCAGTTCTTC.

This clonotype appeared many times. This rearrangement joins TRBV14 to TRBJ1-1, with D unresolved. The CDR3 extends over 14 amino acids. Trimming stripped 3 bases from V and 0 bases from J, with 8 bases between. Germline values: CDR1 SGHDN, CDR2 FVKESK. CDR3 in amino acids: CASSQAVMNTEAFF. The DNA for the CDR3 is TGTGCCAGCAGCCAGGCAGTCATGAACACTGAAGCTTTCTTT.

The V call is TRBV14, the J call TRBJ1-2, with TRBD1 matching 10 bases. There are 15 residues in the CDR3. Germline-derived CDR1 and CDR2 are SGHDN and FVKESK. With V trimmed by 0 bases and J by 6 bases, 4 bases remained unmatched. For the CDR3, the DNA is TGTGCCAGCAGCCAAGATTCGGGGACAGGGGATGGCTACACCTTC. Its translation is CASSQDSGTGDGYTF.

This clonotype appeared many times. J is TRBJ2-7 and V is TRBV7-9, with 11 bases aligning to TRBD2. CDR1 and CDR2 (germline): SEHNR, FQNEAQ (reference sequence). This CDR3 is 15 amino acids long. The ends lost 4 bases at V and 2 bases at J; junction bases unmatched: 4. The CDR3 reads CASSSGTSGTYEQYF. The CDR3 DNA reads TGTGCCAGCAGCTCCGGGACTAGCGGAACCTACGAGCAGTACTTC.

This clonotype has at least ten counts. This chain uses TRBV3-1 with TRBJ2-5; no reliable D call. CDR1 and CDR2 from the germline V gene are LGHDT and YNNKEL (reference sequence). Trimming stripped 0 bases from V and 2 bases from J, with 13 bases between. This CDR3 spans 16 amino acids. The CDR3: CASSQDGSLGQETQYF. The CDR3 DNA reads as TGTGCCAGCAGCCAAGATGGCTCTTTGGGGCAAGAGACCCAGTACTTC.

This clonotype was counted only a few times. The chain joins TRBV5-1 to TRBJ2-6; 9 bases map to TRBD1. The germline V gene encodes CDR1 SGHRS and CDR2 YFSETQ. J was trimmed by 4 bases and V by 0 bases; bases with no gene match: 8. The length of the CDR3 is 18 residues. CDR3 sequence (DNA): TGCGCCAGCAGCTTGGAGGGACAGGGTACGTTAGGGGCCAACGTCCTGACTTTC. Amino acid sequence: CASSLEGQGTLGANVLTF.

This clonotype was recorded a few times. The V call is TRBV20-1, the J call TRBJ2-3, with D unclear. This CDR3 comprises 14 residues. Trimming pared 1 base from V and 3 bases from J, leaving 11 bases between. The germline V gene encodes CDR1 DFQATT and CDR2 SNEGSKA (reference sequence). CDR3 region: CSARVWLWTDTQYF. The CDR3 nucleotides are TGCAGTGCTAGAGTCTGGTTGTGGACAGATACGCAGTATTTT.

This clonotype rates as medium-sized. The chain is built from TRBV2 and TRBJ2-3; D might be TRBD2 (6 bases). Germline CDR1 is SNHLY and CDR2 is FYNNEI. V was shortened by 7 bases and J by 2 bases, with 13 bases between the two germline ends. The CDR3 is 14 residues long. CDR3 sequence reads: CASTDGLITDTQYF. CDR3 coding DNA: TGTGCCAGCACCGACGGACTAATCACAGATACGCAGTATTTT.

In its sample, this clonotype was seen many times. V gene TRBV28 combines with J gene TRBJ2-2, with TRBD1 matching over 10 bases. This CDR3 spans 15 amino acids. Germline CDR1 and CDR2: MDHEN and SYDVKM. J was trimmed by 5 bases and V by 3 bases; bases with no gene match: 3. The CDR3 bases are TGTGCCAGCAGTTTCGGGACAGGGGCGACCGGGGAGCTGTTTTTT. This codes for CASSFGTGATGELFF.

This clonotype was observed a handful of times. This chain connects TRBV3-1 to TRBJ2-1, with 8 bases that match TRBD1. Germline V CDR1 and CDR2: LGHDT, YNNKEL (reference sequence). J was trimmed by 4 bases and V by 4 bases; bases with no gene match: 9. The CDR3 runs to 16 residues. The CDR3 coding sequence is TGTGCCAGCAGCCCTCCACTGGGGACAGGATACAATGAGCAGTTCTTC. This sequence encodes CASSPPLGTGYNEQFF.

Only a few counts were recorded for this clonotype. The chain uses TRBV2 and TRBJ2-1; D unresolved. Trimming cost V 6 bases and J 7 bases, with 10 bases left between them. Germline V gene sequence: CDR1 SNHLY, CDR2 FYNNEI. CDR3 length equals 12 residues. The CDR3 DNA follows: TGTGCCAGCAGCGACAATGTAAATGAGCAGTTCTTC. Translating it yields CASSDNVNEQFF.

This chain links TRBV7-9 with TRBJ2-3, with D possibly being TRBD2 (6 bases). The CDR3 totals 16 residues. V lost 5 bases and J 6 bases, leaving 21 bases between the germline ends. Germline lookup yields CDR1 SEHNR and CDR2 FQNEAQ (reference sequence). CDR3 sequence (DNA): TGTGCCAGCAGCGGCCTAACAGGAGGGCGCATCGATACGCAGTATTTT. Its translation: CASSGLTGGRIDTQYF.

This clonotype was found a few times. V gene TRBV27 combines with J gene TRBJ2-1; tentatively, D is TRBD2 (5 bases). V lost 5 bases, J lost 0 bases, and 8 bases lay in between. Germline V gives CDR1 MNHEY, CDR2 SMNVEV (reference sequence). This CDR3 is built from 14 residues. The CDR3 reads CASSPAASYNEQFF. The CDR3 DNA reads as TGTGCCAGCAGTCCAGCGGCCTCCTACAATGAGCAGTTCTTC.

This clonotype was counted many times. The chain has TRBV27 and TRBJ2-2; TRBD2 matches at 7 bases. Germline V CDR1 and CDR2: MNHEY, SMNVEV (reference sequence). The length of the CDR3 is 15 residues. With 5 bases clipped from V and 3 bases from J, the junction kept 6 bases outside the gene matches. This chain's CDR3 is CASSPLAVYTGELFF. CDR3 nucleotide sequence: TGTGCCAGCAGTCCTCTAGCGGTTTACACCGGGGAGCTGTTTTTT.

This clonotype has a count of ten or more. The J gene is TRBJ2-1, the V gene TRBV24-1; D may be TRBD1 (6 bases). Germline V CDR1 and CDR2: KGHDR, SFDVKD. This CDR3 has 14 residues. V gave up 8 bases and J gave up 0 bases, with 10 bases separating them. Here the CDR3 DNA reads TGTGCCACCATGGGACATAGCTCCTACAATGAGCAGTTCTTC. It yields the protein CATMGHSSYNEQFF.

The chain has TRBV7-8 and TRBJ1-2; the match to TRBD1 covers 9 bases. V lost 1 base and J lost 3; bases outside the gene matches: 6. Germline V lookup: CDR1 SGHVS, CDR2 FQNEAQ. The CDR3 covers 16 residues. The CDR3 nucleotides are TGTGCCAGCAGCTTAGTGCCGGACAGGGGAGACTATGGCTACACCTTC. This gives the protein CASSLVPDRGDYGYTF.

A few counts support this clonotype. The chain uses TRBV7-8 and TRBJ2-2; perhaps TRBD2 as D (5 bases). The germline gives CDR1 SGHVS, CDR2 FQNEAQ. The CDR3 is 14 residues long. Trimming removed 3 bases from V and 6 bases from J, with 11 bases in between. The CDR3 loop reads CASSFVTSSGELFF. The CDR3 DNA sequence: TGTGCCAGCAGCTTCGTCACTAGTTCCGGGGAGCTGTTTTTT.

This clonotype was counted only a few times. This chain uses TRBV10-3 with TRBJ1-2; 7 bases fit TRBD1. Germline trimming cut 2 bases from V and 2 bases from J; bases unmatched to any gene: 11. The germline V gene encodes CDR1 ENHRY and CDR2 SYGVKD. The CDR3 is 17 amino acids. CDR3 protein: CAISERQGGDWNYGYTF. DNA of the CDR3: TGTGCCATCAGTGAGAGGCAGGGGGGAGATTGGAACTATGGCTACACCTTC.

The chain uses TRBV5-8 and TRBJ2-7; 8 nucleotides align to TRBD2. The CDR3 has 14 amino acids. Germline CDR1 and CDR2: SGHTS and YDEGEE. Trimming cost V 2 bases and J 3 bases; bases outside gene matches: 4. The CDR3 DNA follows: TGTGCCAGCAGCTTAGCGGGGGAGAGCTACGAGCAGTACGTC. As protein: CASSLAGESYEQYV.

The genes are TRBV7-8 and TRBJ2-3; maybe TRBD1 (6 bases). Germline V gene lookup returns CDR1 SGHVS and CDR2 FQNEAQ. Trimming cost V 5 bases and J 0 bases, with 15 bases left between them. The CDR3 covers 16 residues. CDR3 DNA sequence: TGTGCCAGCAGCCCCCACGGGACATCGAGCACAGATACGCAGTATTTT. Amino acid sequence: CASSPHGTSSTDTQYF.

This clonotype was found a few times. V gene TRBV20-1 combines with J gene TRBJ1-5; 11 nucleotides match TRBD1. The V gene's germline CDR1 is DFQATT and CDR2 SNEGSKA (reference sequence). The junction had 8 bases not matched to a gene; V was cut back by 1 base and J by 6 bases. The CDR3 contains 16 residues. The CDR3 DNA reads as TGCAGTGCTAGAGGGTCCGGGACAGGGGGGAGTCAGCCCCAGCATTTT. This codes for CSARGSGTGGSQPQHF.

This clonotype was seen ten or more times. This CDR3 is CASGNRDREQLFF. CDR3 sequence (DNA): TGTGCTAGTGGTAACCGGGACAGGGAGCAACTGTTTTTT. This rearrangement joins TRBV12-5 to TRBJ1-4; 9 bases align to TRBD1. The CDR3 is 13 amino acids. V lost 5 bases and J lost 12; bases outside the gene matches: 7. From germline, CDR1 is LGHNT and CDR2 FRNRAP. Full variable domain (outside the CDR3, taken from reference TRBV12-5 and TRBJ1-4): DARVTQTPRHKVTEMGQEVTMRCQPILGHNTVFWYRQTMMQGLELLAYFRNRAPLDDSGMPKDRFSAEMPDATLATLKIQPSEPRDSAVYFCASGNRDREQLFFGSGTQLSVL.